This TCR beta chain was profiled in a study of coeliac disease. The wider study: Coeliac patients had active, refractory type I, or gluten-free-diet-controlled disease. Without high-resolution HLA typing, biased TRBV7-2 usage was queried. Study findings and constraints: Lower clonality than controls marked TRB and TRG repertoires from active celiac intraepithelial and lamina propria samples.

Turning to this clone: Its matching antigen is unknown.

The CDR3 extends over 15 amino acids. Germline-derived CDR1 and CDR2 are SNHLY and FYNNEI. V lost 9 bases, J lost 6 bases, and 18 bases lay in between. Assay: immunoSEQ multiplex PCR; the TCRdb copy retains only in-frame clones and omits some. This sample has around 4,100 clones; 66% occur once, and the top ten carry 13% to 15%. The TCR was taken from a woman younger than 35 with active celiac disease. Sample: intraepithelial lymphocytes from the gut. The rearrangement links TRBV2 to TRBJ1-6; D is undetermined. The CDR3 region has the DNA TGTGCCAGAAGTTCAGGCGTTATGTTTAATTCACCCCTCCACTTT. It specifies CARSSGVMFNSPLHF.